Here is one T cell receptor (beta chain) with its context. The data originate from a study of Ad26.COV2.S vaccination and SARS-CoV-2 variants. Study-level information: Intramuscular Ad26.COV2.S doses were given once or twice, 56 days apart.

Documented treatment: approximately 18 received Ad26.COV2.S at low or high dose, single or two shots; 5 received placebo; per-sample allocation not given. On day 63 after the first injection, vaccine and placebo recipients gave samples. It was an adult aged 18-55 years in Boston who was the donor. Germline loops: CDR1 LNHDA, CDR2 SQIVND (reference sequence). Trimming left V 3 bases short and J 7 bases short, with 10 bases between. The CDR3 is made up of 13 amino acids. Sequencing was performed with immunoSEQ multiplex PCR; in TCRdb, only in-frame clones are kept and a portion is missing. The table shows hundreds of thousands of clones, with approximately 92% occurring only once.

The sequence was obtained from a person aged 18-65 years who received the Ad26.COV2.S COVID-19 vaccine or a placebo. The sequences come from peripheral blood, collected in a trial of Ad26.COV2.S vaccine versus placebo. V usage is TRBV19 and J usage is TRBJ2-1; D uncertain. In DNA form, the CDR3 reads TGTGCCAGTAGTATTATACGGCAAAATGAGCAGTTCTTC. This translates into CASSIIRQNEQFF. The variable domain in full, with the rest retrieved from reference TRBV19 and TRBJ2-1, is DGGITQSPKYLFRKEGQNVTLSCEQNLNHDAMYWYRQDPGQGLRLIYYSQIVNDFQKGDIAEGYSVSREKKESFPLTVTSAQKNPTAFYLCASSIIRQNEQFFGPGTRLTVL.